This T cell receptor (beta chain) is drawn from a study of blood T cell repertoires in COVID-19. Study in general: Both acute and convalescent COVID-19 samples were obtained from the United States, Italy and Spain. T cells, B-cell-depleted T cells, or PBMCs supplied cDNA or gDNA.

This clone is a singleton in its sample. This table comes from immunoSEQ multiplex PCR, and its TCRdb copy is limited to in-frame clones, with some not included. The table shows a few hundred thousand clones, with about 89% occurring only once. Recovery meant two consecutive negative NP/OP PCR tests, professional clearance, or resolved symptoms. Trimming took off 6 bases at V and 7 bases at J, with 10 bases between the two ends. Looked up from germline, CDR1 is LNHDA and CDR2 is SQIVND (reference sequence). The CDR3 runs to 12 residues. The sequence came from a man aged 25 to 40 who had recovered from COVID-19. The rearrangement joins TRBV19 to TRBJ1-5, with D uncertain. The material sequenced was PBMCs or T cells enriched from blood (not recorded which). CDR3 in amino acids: CASSSFAQPQHF. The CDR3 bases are TGTGCCAGTAGCTCATTTGCGCAGCCCCAGCATTTT.